Below, 21 T cell receptor beta chains from the same sample are listed, as sequenced in a study of blood T cell repertoires in COVID-19. The data were produced by immunoSEQ multiplex PCR, yet TCRdb's version contains in-frame clones alone and is incomplete. The sample contains under 200,000 clones, about four fifths of which appear only once. Sequencing input: peripheral blood. The receptors here all came from a man aged 55-75 years with acute or convalescent COVID-19.

V gene TRBV18 combines with J gene TRBJ1-5; 7 nucleotides agree with TRBD1. The CDR3 runs to 15 residues. J gave up 2 bases and V 2 bases, and 3 bases lay outside the gene matches. Germline V gives CDR1 KGHSH, CDR2 LQKENI. CDR3 nucleotides: TGTGCCAGCTCACCAACAGGGGAAGGCAATCAGCCCCAGCATTTT. Translated: CASSPTGEGNQPQHF.

A single count supports this clone. The chain has TRBV3-1 (or the pseudogene TRBV3-2) and TRBJ1-6; D is possibly TRBD1 (5 bases). V was trimmed by 4 bases and J by 10 bases, leaving 11 bases between them. The CDR3 sequence is 13 residues long. The germline V gene encodes CDR1 LGHDT and CDR2 YNNKEL (reference sequence). The CDR3 spells CASSPPGESPLHF. The CDR3 DNA reads as TGTGCCAGCAGCCCTCCGGGGGAATCACCCCTCCACTTT.

The chain couples TRBV6-5 to TRBJ2-1; the match to TRBD2 covers 9 bases. J gave up 15 bases and V 4 bases, and 10 bases lay outside the gene matches. There are 13 residues in the CDR3. The germline V gene encodes CDR1 MNHEY and CDR2 SVGAGI. The CDR3 nucleotides are TGTGCCAGCAGTTCCCGTGGTAGCGGGGGTGGGTTCTTC. It encodes CASSSRGSGGGFF.

CDR3 sequence reads: CASSIPGQGYGYTF. CDR3 coding DNA: TGTGCCAGTAGTATCCCAGGACAGGGCTATGGCTACACCTTC. This sequence joins TRBV19 and TRBJ1-2; 8 bases are shared with TRBD1. The CDR3 is made up of 14 amino acids. Germline V gene data show CDR1 as LNHDA and CDR2 as SQIVND (reference sequence). Trimming removed 3 bases from V and 4 bases from J; junction bases left unmatched: 4.

The chain employs TRBV18 and TRBJ1-2; the match to TRBD1 covers 7 bases. Germline CDR1 reads KGHSH; CDR2 reads LQKENI. V lost 3 bases, J lost 4 bases, and 17 bases stayed unmatched. The CDR3 loop spans 18 amino acids. The CDR3 region is CASSPNLQGPALGYGYTF. CDR3 coding DNA: TGTGCCAGCTCACCTAACCTACAGGGGCCCGCCTTAGGCTATGGCTACACCTTC.

The chain joins TRBV3-1 (or the pseudogene TRBV3-2) to TRBJ2-1; D is uncertain. Deletions cut 2 bases from V and 4 bases from J, with 12 bases between. This CDR3 has 15 residues. The germline CDR1 and CDR2 sequences are LGHDT and YNNKEL (reference sequence). CDR3 DNA: TGTGCCAGCAGCCAAACCCAAACGGGTTACAATGAGCAGTTCTTC. Translation: CASSQTQTGYNEQFF.

The chain employs TRBV18 and TRBJ1-1, with D possibly TRBD1 on 6 matching bases. The CDR3 is made up of 18 amino acids. Between the trimmed V and J ends, which lost 3 bases and 0 bases, there was a span of 20 bases. Germline V gene data show CDR1 as KGHSH and CDR2 as LQKENI. In nucleotides, the CDR3 is TGTGCCAGCTCACCTCTACAGGTGAGGGGGATCATGAACACTGAAGCTTTCTTT. The encoded protein is CASSPLQVRGIMNTEAFF.

The count of this clone is one. This sequence joins TRBV27 and TRBJ1-2, with 9 nucleotides matching TRBD1. V trimming: 5 bases; J trimming: 3 bases; junction bases outside the gene matches: 7. This CDR3 is 15 amino acids long. CDR1 MNHEY and CDR2 SMNVEV come from the germline V gene (reference sequence). The CDR3 loop reads CASSRAGTGYYGYTF. In nucleotides, the CDR3 is TGTGCCAGCAGTAGGGCCGGGACAGGGTACTATGGCTACACCTTC.

The chain joins TRBV21-1 to TRBJ1-2; the table calls TRBD1, which could not be checked here. TRBV21-1 is flagged as a pseudogene. This CDR3 comprises 18 residues. This chain's CDR3 is CASSKGVVGRGQGYGYTF. Here the CDR3 DNA reads TGTGCCAGCAGCAAAGGAGTGGTGGGAAGGGGACAGGGTTATGGCTACACCTTC.

CDR3 in amino acids: CASSDTYEQYF. The CDR3 DNA sequence: TGTGCCAGCAGTGATACCTACGAGCAGTACTTC. V gene TRBV25-1 combines with J gene TRBJ2-7; unclear D gene. In germline, CDR1 is MGHDK, CDR2 SYGVNS. There are 11 residues in the CDR3. V was cut by 3 bases and J by 2 bases, with 2 bases left in between.

This rearrangement joins TRBV15 to TRBJ1-4; D is ambiguous. V was trimmed by 1 base and J by 8 bases, leaving 14 bases between them. Germline values: CDR1 LNHNV, CDR2 YYDKDF (reference sequence). The CDR3 runs to 15 residues. The CDR3 sequence: CATSRVRSVAEKLFF. For the CDR3, the DNA is TGTGCCACCAGCAGAGTCCGGAGCGTTGCGGAAAAACTGTTTTTT.

The J gene is TRBJ1-3, the V gene TRBV18; D not resolved. Germline CDR1 and CDR2: KGHSH and LQKENI. CDR3 length: 16 residues. The V gene lost 0 bases and the J gene lost 0 bases, with 9 bases spanning the gap. Written as DNA, the CDR3 is TGTGCCAGCTCACCACCGGAACAGAACTCTGGAAACACCATATATTTT. Its protein is CASSPPEQNSGNTIYF. Supplemented by reference TRBV18 and TRBJ1-3, the full variable domain reads NAGVMQNPRHLVRRRGQEARLRCSPMKGHSHVYWYRQLPEEGLKFMVYLQKENIIDESGMPKERFSAEFPKEGPSILRIQQVVRGDSAAYFCASSPPEQNSGNTIYFGEGSWLTVV.

The chain has TRBV5-6 and TRBJ1-2; TRBD1 might be the D (5 bases). The V gene lost 0 bases and the J gene lost 2 bases, with 8 bases spanning the gap. The CDR3 covers 14 residues. CDR1 is SGHDT, CDR2 YYEEEE, per germline. The CDR3 bases are TGTGCCAGCAGCTTGGCAGGGCAGAACTATGGCTACACCTTC. Translated: CASSLAGQNYGYTF. Supplemented by reference TRBV5-6 and TRBJ1-2, the full variable domain reads DAGVTQSPTHLIKTRGQQVTLRCSPKSGHDTVSWYQQALGQGPQFIFQYYEEEERQRGNFPDRFSGHQFPNYSSELNVNALLLGDSALYLCASSLAGQNYGYTFGSGTRLTVV.

This clone was picked up many times. The chain carries TRBV14 and TRBJ2-1, with TRBD1 as a possible D gene (5 bases). The CDR3 consists of 17 residues. Per germline, CDR1 SGHDN and CDR2 FVKESK. V shed 1 base and J shed 4 bases, with 17 bases lying between them. The CDR3 region is CASSQGPQGYSYNEQFF. The CDR3 DNA sequence: TGTGCCAGCAGCCAAGGCCCTCAGGGTTACTCGTACAATGAGCAGTTCTTC.

The chain is built from TRBV19 and TRBJ1-5; 8 bases fit TRBD1. The CDR3 has 14 residues. V trimming: 4 bases; J trimming: 11 bases; junction bases outside the gene matches: 10. CDR1 is LNHDA and CDR2 is SQIVND in the germline V gene (reference sequence). Written as DNA, the CDR3 is TGTGCCAGTAGTACCCCGACAGGGGTTGTGGCCCAGCATTTT. As protein: CASSTPTGVVAQHF. Supplemented by reference TRBV19 and TRBJ1-5, the full variable domain reads DGGITQSPKYLFRKEGQNVTLSCEQNLNHDAMYWYRQDPGQGLRLIYYSQIVNDFQKGDIAEGYSVSREKKESFPLTVTSAQKNPTAFYLCASSTPTGVVAQHFGDGTRLSIL.

The V gene is TRBV5-1, the J gene TRBJ2-1, with a tentative D call TRBD2 (7 bases). Germline values: CDR1 SGHRS, CDR2 YFSETQ. The CDR3 runs to 15 residues. V was clipped by 1 base and J by 3 bases, with 11 bases between them. The CDR3 sequence is CASSLRGADYNEQFF. In DNA form, the CDR3 reads TGCGCCAGCAGCTTGCGGGGGGCGGACTACAATGAGCAGTTCTTC.

The chain combines TRBV19 with TRBJ2-1; TRBD2 matches 8 bases. The CDR3 totals 15 residues. From germline, CDR1 is LNHDA and CDR2 SQIVND (reference sequence). V shed 7 bases, J shed 8 bases, and the junction held 13 bases outside the gene matches. DNA for the CDR3: TGTGCCAGTAAGGTGTCCGGGGGGGGCTTATATGAGCAGTTCTTC. Amino acids: CASKVSGGGLYEQFF.

This clone was counted once. The V call is TRBV6-5, the J call TRBJ1-4; D gene uncertain. V lost 7 bases, J lost 12 bases, and 21 bases lay in between. This CDR3 spans 14 amino acids. Germline CDR1 and CDR2: MNHEY and SVGAGI. CDR3 in amino acids: CASTNAPEGLELFF. Here the CDR3 DNA reads TGTGCCAGCACTAATGCTCCGGAGGGTTTGGAACTGTTTTTT.

The rearrangement uses TRBV6-8 and TRBJ1-5; 10 bases are shared with TRBD1. This CDR3 is built from 15 residues. Germline assignment: CDR1 MNHGY and CDR2 SAAAGT. V gave up 2 bases and J gave up 5 bases; unmatched junction bases: 3. This CDR3 reads CASSYRQGADQPQHF. The CDR3 DNA reads TGTGCCAGCAGTTACAGACAGGGGGCTGATCAGCCCCAGCATTTT.

The chain carries TRBV4-3 and TRBJ2-7; a weak D match, TRBD1 (6 bases). This CDR3 contains 16 residues. Germline V gene data show CDR1 as LGHNA and CDR2 as YSLEER. V was cut by 0 bases and J by 3 bases, with 15 bases left in between. CDR3 nucleotides: TGCGCCAGCAGCCAAGAACATACAGGGAGAGGCTACGAGCAGTACTTC. Translated, it gives CASSQEHTGRGYEQYF.

The chain links TRBV5-1 to TRBJ2-7, with a weak D call TRBD2 (5 bases). Germline V lookup: CDR1 SGHRS, CDR2 YFSETQ. The length of the CDR3 is 15 residues. Trimming took 0 bases from V and 7 from J, leaving 17 bases between them. CDR3 nucleotide sequence: TGCGCCAGCAGCTTGGCCCCTGGGAGTTCGGGGGAGCAGTACTTC. This encodes CASSLAPGSSGEQYF.